These 30 T cell receptor beta chains came from one sample sequenced in a study of shared clonotypes between healthy human individuals. Profiling relied on immunoSEQ multiplex PCR, and the TCRdb table lists in-frame clones only, not all of them. This sample has around 200,000 clones, with approximately 61% found just once. What was sequenced was memory CD4+ T cells sorted from blood. Subset given: CD45RA-negative fraction. These receptors came from a man aged 25-40 years in good health.

The chain couples TRBV28 to TRBJ1-5; 9 bases line up with TRBD1. Germline V gives CDR1 MDHEN, CDR2 SYDVKM. CDR3 length equals 14 residues. J lost 7 bases, V lost 6 bases, and 7 bases had no gene match. This CDR3 reads CASSLTGGYQPQHF. The CDR3 DNA sequence: TGTGCCAGCAGCCTCACAGGGGGCTACCAGCCCCAGCATTTT.

The CDR3 spells CASSGALRDRNEKLFF. In DNA form, the CDR3 reads TGTGCCAGCAGCGGAGCCCTCCGGGACAGGAATGAAAAACTGTTTTTT. The chain recombines TRBV7-4 with TRBJ1-4, with 8 bases lining up with TRBD1. The CDR3 has 16 residues. V was clipped by 5 bases and J by 5 bases; unmatched bases: 10. CDR1 SGHVT and CDR2 SQSDAQ come from the germline V gene.

The chain uses TRBV2 and TRBJ2-2; perhaps TRBD2 as D (5 bases). The ends were cut back, 7 bases at V and 5 bases at J, with 11 bases in the middle. The CDR3 totals 13 residues. From germline, CDR1 is SNHLY and CDR2 FYNNEI. The CDR3 DNA is TGTGCCAGCATTCTAGCTCGGACCGGGGAGCTGTTTTTT. Encoded protein: CASILARTGELFF. The entire variable domain, with the rest obtained from reference TRBV2 and TRBJ2-2, is as follows: EPEVTQTPSHQVTQMGQEVILRCVPISNHLYFYWYRQILGQKVEFLVSFYNNEISEKSEIFDDQFSVERPDGSNFTLKIRSTKLEDSAMYFCASILARTGELFFGEGSRLTVL.

V and J are TRBV7-8 and TRBJ2-1; 7 nucleotides line up with TRBD2. CDR1 is SGHVS and CDR2 is FQNEAQ in the germline V gene. V was pared by 6 bases and J by 5 bases, with 10 bases of the junction left unmatched. The CDR3 runs 15 residues. Written as DNA, the CDR3 is TGTGCCAGCAGAGGCGGGAGACTGATGAACAATGAGCAGTTCTTC. Its translation is CASRGGRLMNNEQFF. Using reference TRBV7-8 and TRBJ2-1 for the parts outside the CDR3, the full variable domain is GAGVSQSPRYKVAKRGQDVALRCDPISGHVSLFWYQQALGQGPEFLTYFQNEAQLDKSGLPSDRFFAERPEGSVSTLKIQRTQQEDSAVYLCASRGGRLMNNEQFFGPGTRLTVL.

V usage is TRBV7-8 and J usage is TRBJ2-2; 8 bases align to TRBD1. V was pared by 5 bases and J by 4 bases, with 3 bases of the junction left unmatched. The CDR3 is made up of 14 amino acids. From germline, CDR1 is SGHVS and CDR2 FQNEAQ. As DNA, the CDR3 is TGTGCCAGCAGCCGGGACAGGACCACCGGGGAGCTGTTTTTT. This gives the protein CASSRDRTTGELFF.

Concerning this clone: Other DNA sequences of this sample code for an identical CDR3. This chain joins TRBV5-5 and TRBJ2-2, with D possibly TRBD2 on 6 matching bases. The V end was cut by 0 bases, the J end by 8 bases, with 11 bases between. The CDR3 runs to 14 residues. From germline, CDR1 is SGHKS and CDR2 YYEKEE (reference sequence). CDR3 protein: CASSLVAGTGELFF. In DNA, the CDR3 is TGTGCCAGCAGCTTGGTGGCAGGGACTGGGGAGCTGTTTTTT.

This clone was seen a single time. The chain is built from TRBV4-3 and TRBJ2-3; D could derive from TRBD1 or TRBD2 (6 bases each). V was pared by 2 bases and J by 2 bases, with 17 bases between. Germline CDR1 LGHNA, CDR2 YSLEER. The CDR3 contains 17 residues. The CDR3 sequence: CASSQRGTFHNTDTQYF. CDR3 nucleotides: TGCGCCAGCAGCCAAAGGGGGACTTTCCATAACACAGATACGCAGTATTTT.

This clone appeared a single time. The chain carries TRBV7-9 and TRBJ1-1; D call uncertain. This CDR3 has 12 residues. V shed 4 bases and J shed 1 base, with 4 bases lying between them. CDR1 is SEHNR and CDR2 is FQNEAQ in the germline V gene (reference sequence). The CDR3 DNA reads TGTGCCAGCAGCTATGAGAACACTGAAGCTTTCTTT. Its protein is CASSYENTEAFF.

The gene calls are TRBV6-5 and TRBJ2-1; 7 positions match TRBD2. CDR1 MNHEY and CDR2 SVGAGI come from the germline V gene. CDR3 length: 13 amino acids. The V gene end was trimmed by 5 bases and the J gene end by 10 bases; junction bases not matched to a gene: 8. This CDR3 is CASSVGAGTEQFF. Here the CDR3 DNA reads TGTGCCAGCAGTGTGGGAGCGGGAACGGAGCAGTTCTTC.

V and J are TRBV7-9 and TRBJ1-1; D call uncertain. Deletions cut 3 bases from V and 7 bases from J, with 9 bases between. Germline values: CDR1 SEHNR, CDR2 FQNEAQ (reference sequence). This CDR3 contains 12 residues. CDR3 DNA: TGTGCCAGCAGCTTTTTTCTAGGTGAAGCTTTCTTT. This encodes CASSFFLGEAFF.

This clone was counted many times. The chain links TRBV7-8 to TRBJ2-5; perhaps TRBD2 as D (6 bases). V shed 5 bases and J shed 4 bases, with 17 bases lying between them. The length of the CDR3 is 15 residues. CDR1 is SGHVS and CDR2 is FQNEAQ in the germline V gene. CDR3 protein: CASSGGTGLGETQYF. The CDR3 DNA follows: TGTGCCAGCAGCGGAGGGACTGGTCTCGGAGAGACCCAGTACTTC.

J is TRBJ2-7 and V is TRBV9; no clear D gene. The CDR3 spans 15 residues. Germline lookup yields CDR1 SGDLS and CDR2 YYNGEE. Trimming shortened V by 0 bases and J by 5 bases, and 15 bases separated the two germline ends. The CDR3 here is CASSVVGSRSDEQYF. In nucleotides, the CDR3 is TGTGCCAGCAGCGTAGTTGGCAGCCGCTCGGACGAGCAGTACTTC.

This chain joins TRBV2 and TRBJ2-1; perhaps D is TRBD1 or TRBD2 (5 bases each). There are 14 residues in the CDR3. The V end lost 6 bases, the J end lost 9 bases, and 18 bases lay between the germline ends. CDR1 SNHLY and CDR2 FYNNEI come from the germline V gene. CDR3 residues: CASSWDGPSGEQFF. The CDR3 DNA reads TGTGCCAGCAGCTGGGACGGTCCGTCGGGTGAGCAGTTCTTC.

The rearrangement uses TRBV5-1 and TRBJ2-4; 14 bases fit TRBD2. The CDR3 spans 16 residues. The ends lost 2 bases at V and 11 bases at J; junction bases unmatched: 9. Germline values: CDR1 SGHRS, CDR2 YFSETQ. CDR3 amino acids: CASSLNDMGLAGVQYF. CDR3 nucleotide sequence: TGCGCCAGCAGCTTAAATGATATGGGACTAGCGGGGGTTCAGTACTTC.

This chain links TRBV14 with TRBJ1-1; 7 positions agree with TRBD1. Germline V lookup: CDR1 SGHDN, CDR2 FVKESK. The trim removed 4 bases at V and 4 bases at J, leaving 12 bases unmatched. The CDR3 totals 16 residues. CDR3 nucleotide sequence: TGTGCCAGCAGCCCAATAATACAGGGGTATGTCACTGAAGCTTTCTTT. Translating it yields CASSPIIQGYVTEAFF.

The chain has TRBV4-2 and TRBJ2-4; TRBD2 agrees at 7 bases. This CDR3 is 17 amino acids long. Unmatched junction bases numbered 6, after V lost 0 bases and J lost 1 base. Germline V gives CDR1 LGHNA, CDR2 YNFKEQ. The CDR3: CASSQDYGGSAKNIQYF. CDR3 DNA sequence: TGTGCCAGCAGCCAAGATTATGGCGGGAGTGCCAAAAACATTCAGTACTTC.

Comments on this clone: Different DNA sequences within this sample yield the same CDR3. V and J are TRBV11-1 and TRBJ1-1; D unclear. The germline gives CDR1 SGHAT, CDR2 FQDESV (reference sequence). V lost 4 bases and J lost 0, with 9 bases in between. The CDR3 sequence is 14 residues long. CDR3 amino acids: CASSSKQVNTEAFF. The CDR3 coding sequence is TGTGCCAGCAGCTCGAAACAAGTGAACACTGAAGCTTTCTTT.

J is TRBJ2-2 and V is TRBV18; D is unresolved. The CDR3 extends over 17 amino acids. V lost 2 bases, J lost 3 bases, and 16 bases lay in between. Germline lookup yields CDR1 KGHSH and CDR2 LQKENI. CDR3: CASSPYPLEYHTGELFF. The CDR3 DNA is TGTGCCAGCTCACCATACCCCCTGGAATATCACACCGGGGAGCTGTTTTTT.

The V and J genes are TRBV6-4 and TRBJ2-1, with 7 bases fitting TRBD2. Germline V gene sequence: CDR1 MRHNA, CDR2 SNTAGT. This CDR3 is 14 amino acids long. V gave up 7 bases and J gave up 4 bases; unmatched junction bases: 7. The CDR3, as DNA: TGTGCCAGCAAGGTGGCGGGAGAATACAATGAGCAGTTCTTC. It encodes CASKVAGEYNEQFF.

Comment on this clone: Sequence at one end of the junction differs from germline and may be a read error. The V gene is TRBV7-7, the J gene TRBJ2-3; a weak D match, TRBD1 (6 bases). Per germline, CDR1 SSHAT and CDR2 FNYEAQ (reference sequence). The CDR3 spans 17 residues. The CDR3 loop reads CASRAYTGLGSTDTQYF. CDR3 nucleotide sequence: TGTGCTAGCAGGGCATATACAGGGTTGGGGAGCACAGATACGCAGTATTTT.

As regards this clone: Other nucleotide sequences from this sample produce the same CDR3. This chain connects TRBV19 to TRBJ2-7; 8 positions agree with TRBD2. The CDR3 consists of 13 residues. Germline loops: CDR1 LNHDA, CDR2 SQIVND (reference sequence). V lost 5 bases and J lost 3; bases outside the gene matches: 3. The CDR3 sequence: CASSRGGLYEQYF. CDR3 sequence (DNA): TGTGCCAGTAGTCGGGGGGGACTCTACGAGCAGTACTTC.

In the case of this clone: One base away lies a much larger clone, so this may be a sequencing read error. The chain combines TRBV2 with TRBJ2-7; no reliable D call. The CDR3 sequence is 10 residues long. Trimming shortened V by 5 bases and J by 2 bases, and 1 base separated the two germline ends. The germline V gene encodes CDR1 SNHLY and CDR2 FYNNEI. The CDR3 here is CASSPYEQYF. The CDR3 DNA sequence: TGTGCCAGCAGTCCCTACGAGCAGTACTTC.

The V gene is TRBV20-1, the J gene TRBJ2-5; D is unclear. The germline gives CDR1 DFQATT, CDR2 SNEGSKA (reference sequence). The CDR3 covers 11 residues. Trimming stripped 5 bases from V and 4 bases from J, with 8 bases between. The CDR3 DNA follows: TGCAGTGCTTCGAACCGAGAGACCCAGTACTTC. Translated: CSASNRETQYF.

V and J are TRBV7-8 and TRBJ2-1; D unclear. From germline, CDR1 is SGHVS and CDR2 FQNEAQ. The CDR3 runs to 10 residues. The V end was cut by 10 bases, the J end by 6 bases, with 7 bases between. The CDR3 sequence: CAIGRNEQFF. The CDR3 DNA follows: TGTGCCATCGGTCGCAATGAGCAGTTCTTC.

V gene TRBV2 combines with J gene TRBJ1-3; TRBD1 matches 7 bases. The CDR3 sequence is 14 residues long. Unmatched junction bases numbered 3, after V lost 6 bases and J lost 1 base. Germline-derived CDR1 and CDR2 are SNHLY and FYNNEI. The CDR3 sequence is CASRATGSGNTIYF. In DNA, the CDR3 is TGTGCCAGCAGGGCGACAGGGTCTGGAAACACCATATATTTT.

For the CDR3, the DNA is TGTGCCAGCAGCTTCATGAGTAGCACCGGGACTAGAGCCTACGAGCAGTACTTC. Residues: CASSFMSSTGTRAYEQYF. This rearrangement joins TRBV5-8 to TRBJ2-7, with 8 bases identical to TRBD2. V shed 2 bases and J 2 bases; nucleotides not matched to a gene: 15. Germline V gene sequence: CDR1 SGHTS, CDR2 YDEGEE. This CDR3 has 18 residues. Combining the CDR3 with reference TRBV5-8 and TRBJ2-7 gives the whole variable domain EAGVTQSPTHLIKTRGQQATLRCSPISGHTSVYWYQQALGLGLQFLLWYDEGEERNRGNFPPRFSGRQFPNYSSELNVNALELEDSALYLCASSFMSSTGTRAYEQYFGPGTRLTVT.

The V gene is TRBV11-3, the J gene TRBJ2-1; TRBD2 aligns across 8 bases. The CDR3 has 17 amino acids. With V trimmed by 1 base and J by 3 bases, 8 bases remained unmatched. Germline CDR1 reads SGHNT; CDR2 reads YENEEA. The CDR3 sequence is CASSLVLAGGDYNEQFF. The CDR3 DNA is TGTGCCAGCAGCTTAGTTCTAGCGGGCGGGGACTACAATGAGCAGTTCTTC.

DNA for the CDR3: TGTGCCAGCAGCCTGGGACAGCGAGGGGACTACGAGCAGTACTTC. This encodes CASSLGQRGDYEQYF. The V gene is TRBV5-4, the J gene TRBJ2-7, with TRBD1 matching 7 bases. The CDR3 length is 15 residues. V dropped 4 bases and J dropped 3; count of bases not matched to a gene: 10. From germline, CDR1 is SGHNT and CDR2 YYREEE (reference sequence).

The sample holds a few counts of this clone. This sequence joins TRBV6-5 and TRBJ2-7; 9 bases agree with TRBD2. With 7 bases clipped from V and 0 bases from J, the junction kept 7 bases outside the gene matches. The CDR3 is 15 residues long. Germline CDR1 and CDR2: MNHEY and SVGAGI. CDR3 region: CASKVPSGNSYEQYF. DNA for the CDR3: TGTGCCAGCAAGGTCCCTAGCGGGAACTCCTACGAGCAGTACTTC.

J is TRBJ2-5 and V is TRBV6-5, with D perhaps matching TRBD1 (6 bases). The CDR3 spans 13 residues. V was cut by 6 bases and J by 4 bases, with 12 bases left in between. Germline values: CDR1 MNHEY, CDR2 SVGAGI. The CDR3 sequence: CASRRTEGETQYF. CDR3 DNA: TGTGCCAGCAGGCGGACAGAGGGAGAGACCCAGTACTTC.